The source of this T cell receptor (beta chain) is a study of T cell responses to AZD1222 COVID-19 vaccine. Germline V lookup: CDR1 SGHRS, CDR2 YFSETQ. The CDR3 has 16 residues. J was trimmed by 0 bases and V by 4 bases; bases with no gene match: 6. Repertoires were generated with immunoSEQ multiplex PCR, while TCRdb's copy carries only in-frame clones and drops some. The profile covers roughly 35,000 clones, with around 78% appearing a single time and 4.5% to 5.5% taken by the ten largest. The chain combines TRBV5-1 with TRBJ2-1, with 8 bases that match TRBD2. This receptor was identified in an adult who received the AZD1222 COVID-19 vaccine. Sequenced here: peripheral blood, sampled 28 days after the second AZD1222 dose. The CDR3 nucleotides read TGCGCCAGCAGCCAATTAGCGGGGAGCTCCTACAATGAGCAGTTCTTC. This codes for CASSQLAGSSYNEQFF.